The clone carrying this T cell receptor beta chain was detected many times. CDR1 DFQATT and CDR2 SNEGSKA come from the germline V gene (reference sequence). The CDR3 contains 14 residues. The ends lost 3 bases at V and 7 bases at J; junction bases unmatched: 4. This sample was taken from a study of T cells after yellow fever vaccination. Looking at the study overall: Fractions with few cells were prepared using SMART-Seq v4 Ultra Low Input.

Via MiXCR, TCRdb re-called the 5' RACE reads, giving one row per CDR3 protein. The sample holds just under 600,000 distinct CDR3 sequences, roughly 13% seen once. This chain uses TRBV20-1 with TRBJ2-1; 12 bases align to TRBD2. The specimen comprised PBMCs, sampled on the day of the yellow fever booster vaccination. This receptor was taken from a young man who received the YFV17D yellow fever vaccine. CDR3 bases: TGCAGTGCTAGGGGACTAGCGGGCTTGAATGAGCAGTTCTTC. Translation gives CSARGLAGLNEQFF.